This T cell receptor beta chain was documented in a study of CXCR3-negative and CXCR3-positive naive CD8 T cells. CD45RO-CCR7+CD27+CD95- was the phenotype of naive CD8+ T cells. To note about this clonotype: The antigen is not known.

Whole-study results and caveats: Naive cells that were CXCR3-positive had more hydrophobic TRB CDR3s (compared with CXCR3-negative naive cells). Researchers reported similar TRBV-TRBJ usage in naive CXCR3-negative and CXCR3-positive cells, though memory differed.

This CDR3 contains 14 residues. CDR1 and CDR2 (germline): LGHNA, YSLEER. In preparing the TRB cDNA libraries, 5' RACE with UMI labels was used. TCRdb reprocessed the 5' RACE reads and keeps a single row for each CDR3 protein, giving no DNA. Here the sample table reports 150,000 to 180,000 distinct CDR3 sequences. The sample comprised naive CXCR3+ CD8+ T cells from blood. Subset described: CD45RO-CCR7+CD27+CD95- naive CD8+ T cells expressing CXCR3 (TNR3+). This clonotype originated in a human donor in good health. Some clones in this sample may be carry-over from other donors' samples. This chain connects TRBV4-3 to TRBJ2-7; the D call from TCRdb, TRBD2, cannot be confirmed without DNA. CDR3 in amino acids: CASSQANGEYEQYF.